The source of this TCR beta chain is a study of shared T cell receptors in the human thymus. Per the germline V gene, CDR1 is SGHDN and CDR2 is FVKESK. Trimming at V came to 0 bases and at J to 2 bases, leaving 8 bases not matched to a gene. The CDR3 is made up of 17 amino acids. The data were produced by immunoSEQ multiplex PCR, yet TCRdb's version contains in-frame clones alone and is incomplete. Here the sample spans hundreds of thousands of clones, about four fifths being singletons. The sample was also reused in another study, on human thymus T cells.

This TCR was recovered from a boy under two years old with a congenital heart defect. The chain uses TRBV14 and TRBJ2-7; 9 nucleotides align to TRBD2. The specimen sequenced was thymocytes. The CDR3 DNA reads TGTGCCAGCAGCCAAGATCGAAGGACTAGCGTAACCTACGAGCAGTACTTC. Translating it yields CASSQDRRTSVTYEQYF.